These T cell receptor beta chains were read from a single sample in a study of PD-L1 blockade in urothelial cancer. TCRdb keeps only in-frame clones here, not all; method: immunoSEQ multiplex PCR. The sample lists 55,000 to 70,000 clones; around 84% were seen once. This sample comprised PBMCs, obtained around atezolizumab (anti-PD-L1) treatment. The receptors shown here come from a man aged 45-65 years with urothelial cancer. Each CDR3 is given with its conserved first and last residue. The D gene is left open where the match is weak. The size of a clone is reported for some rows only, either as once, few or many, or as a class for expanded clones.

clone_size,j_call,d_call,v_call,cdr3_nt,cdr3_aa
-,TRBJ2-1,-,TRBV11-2,TGTGCCAGCAGCTTAACGACGGGAGTCTACAATGAGCAGTTCTTC,CASSLTTGVYNEQFF
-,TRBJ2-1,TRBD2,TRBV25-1,TGTGCCAGCAGTGGACTGGGACTAGCGGAAGGCAATGAGCAGTTCTTC,CASSGLGLAEGNEQFF
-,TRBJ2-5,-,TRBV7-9,TGTGCCAGCAGCAGACAGGAACGGGAGACCCAGTACTTC,CASSRQERETQYF
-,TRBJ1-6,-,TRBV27,TGTGCCAGCAGTCGTTGGTCAGGGCAAAATTCACCCCTCCACTTT,CASSRWSGQNSPLHF
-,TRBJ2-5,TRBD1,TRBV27,TGTGCCAGCACCGACAGGGTCGGAGAGACCCAGTACTTC,CASTDRVGETQYF
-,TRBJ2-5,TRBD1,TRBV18,TGTGCCAGCTCGAAGACAGGGTTTGAGGAGACCCAGTACTTC,CASSKTGFEETQYF
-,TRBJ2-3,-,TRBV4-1,TGCGCCAGCAGCCAATCCTTATACGGAGATACGCAGTATTTT,CASSQSLYGDTQYF
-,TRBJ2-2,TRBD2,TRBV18,TGTGCCAGCTCACCTCCGGGACTAGCGGGCTCTGGGGAGCTGTTTTTT,CASSPPGLAGSGELFF
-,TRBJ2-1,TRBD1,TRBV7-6,TGTGCCAGCAGCTTGGACGACAGGGGGCTGGGCAATGAGCAGTTCTTC,CASSLDDRGLGNEQFF
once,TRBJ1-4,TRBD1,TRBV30,TGTGCCTGGGCCCTCGGCAGGGGGCGCGAAAAACTGTTTTTT,CAWALGRGREKLFF
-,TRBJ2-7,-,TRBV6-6,TGTGCCAGCAGTTTGCAGGGTAGCTCCTACGAGCAGTACTTC,CASSLQGSSYEQYF
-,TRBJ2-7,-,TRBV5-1,TGCGCCAGCAGCTTGGTTCTGGCGGAGACCTACGAGCAGTACTTC,CASSLVLAETYEQYF
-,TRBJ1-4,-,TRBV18,TGTGCCAGCTCGTTGGGCCCAACTAATGAAAAACTGTTTTTT,CASSLGPTNEKLFF
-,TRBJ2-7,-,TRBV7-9,TGTGCCAGCAGCTTGGTCGGGAGCACCTACGAGCAGTACTTC,CASSLVGSTYEQYF
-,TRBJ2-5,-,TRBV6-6,TGTGCCAGCAGTTACTCGGCAATACAAGAGACCCAGTACTTC,CASSYSAIQETQYF
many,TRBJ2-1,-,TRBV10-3,TGTGCCATCAGCGCAATGGAGTTGGATGAGCAGTTCTTC,CAISAMELDEQFF
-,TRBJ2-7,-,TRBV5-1,TGCGCCAGCAGCTTCGGGAAACCCTACGAGCAGTACTTC,CASSFGKPYEQYF
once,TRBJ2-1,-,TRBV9,TGTGCCAGCAGCGGGGACATCAATGAGCAGTTCTTC,CASSGDINEQFF
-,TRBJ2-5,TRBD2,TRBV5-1,TGCGCCAGCATCCGGGAGGGGTCCGGGACCCAGTACTTC,CASIREGSGTQYF
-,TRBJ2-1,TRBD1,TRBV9,TGTGCCAGCAGCATCGGACAGGGAGGCAATGAGCAGTTCTTC,CASSIGQGGNEQFF
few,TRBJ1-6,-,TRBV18,TGTGCCAGCTCACGGCAACCTTCGACAGGAGGTAATTCACCCCTCCACTTT,CASSRQPSTGGNSPLHF
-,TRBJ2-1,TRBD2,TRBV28,TGTGCCAGCAGTTTTCTAGCGGGAGGGCCCCACAATGAGCAGTTCTTC,CASSFLAGGPHNEQFF
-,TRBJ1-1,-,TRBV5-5,TGTGCCAGCAGCTCCGTTCGACCACAGGGTGGAGACACTGAAGCTTTCTTT,CASSSVRPQGGDTEAFF
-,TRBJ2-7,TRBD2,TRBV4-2,TGTGCCAGCAGCCACGGACTAGCGGGAGGTTACGAGCAGTACTTC,CASSHGLAGGYEQYF
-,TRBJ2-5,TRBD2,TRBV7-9,TGTGCCAGCAGCCCAGCGGGACGGGAGACCCAGTACTTC,CASSPAGRETQYF
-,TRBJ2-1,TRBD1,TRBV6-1,TGTGCCAGCAGTGAAGGACAGGGCACCTACAATGAGCAGTTCTTC,CASSEGQGTYNEQFF
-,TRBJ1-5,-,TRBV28,TGTGCCAGCAGTTTAGTGAGTGGGACAAAAGGGAGAAGCAATCAGCCCCAGCATTTT,CASSLVSGTKGRSNQPQHF
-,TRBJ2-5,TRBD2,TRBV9,TGTGCCAGCAGCGTATCTAGCGGGTTAGTCTCAGAGACCCAGTACTTC,CASSVSSGLVSETQYF
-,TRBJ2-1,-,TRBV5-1,TGCGCCAGCAGCTTGGCCGGAGGGATGCCGTTCTTC,CASSLAGGMPFF